This TCR beta chain is drawn from a study of vaccination and CD4 T cells after COVID-19. The wider study: Six male and four female convalescents took part, two of them Hispanic. The stimulating agents, overlapping spike peptides, came from SARS-CoV-2, HCoV-NL63, HCoV-OC43 and HCoV-229E.

This CDR3 comprises 13 residues. The V gene's germline CDR1 is MNHEY and CDR2 SMNVEV (reference sequence). V was cut by 0 bases and J by 5 bases, with 7 bases left in between. The Oncomine TCR Beta short-read assay sequenced DNA from cultured CD4+ T cells. Researchers extracted genomic DNA from CD4+ T cells that had been cultured. TCRdb ran MiXCR on the PCR reads and lists one entry per CDR3 protein. Here the sample spans 15,000 to 20,000 distinct CDR3 sequences, around 58% being singletons. Points on this clonotype: Its antigen is currently unknown.

The treatment is: 10-day PBMC culture with coronavirus spike peptide pools or control peptides (ViraFEST assay). Sequenced: CD4+ T cells from blood, cultured in vitro. The chain joins TRBV27 to TRBJ1-1, with unresolved D. The source of this sequence is a human donor who had recovered from COVID-19. CDR3 amino acids: CASSLSLGTEAFF. DNA of the CDR3: TGTGCCAGCAGTTTATCGTTGGGTACTGAAGCTTTCTTT.